This paragraph reports one TCR beta chain. The data are from a study of blood T cell repertoires in COVID-19. Turning to the study itself: Samples taken during acute and convalescent COVID-19 were collected in the United States, Italy and Spain. From T cells, B-cell-depleted T cells, or PBMCs came the material, which was cDNA or gDNA.

Original handling: By means of reference gene primer amplification, nucleated cell counts were estimated. The assay was immunoSEQ multiplex PCR, and TCRdb's table has in-frame clones only and misses some. D and trimming come from the DNA, and the V and J calls and clone size come from that table. The sample has 120,000 or so clones, 82% seen once. The CDR3 totals 16 residues. Germline-derived CDR1 and CDR2 are SGHDT and YYEEEE. Trimming took 1 base from V and 1 from J, leaving 13 bases between them. V gene TRBV5-6 combines with J gene TRBJ2-3; perhaps TRBD2 as D (7 bases). This clonotype originated in a human donor in a cohort sampled during active COVID-19. The sequenced sample consisted of peripheral blood. The DNA for the CDR3 is TGTGCCAGCAGCTTGATTCGGGGGGCAGGCACAGATACGCAGTATTTT. Translation: CASSLIRGAGTDTQYF. Combining the CDR3 with reference TRBV5-6 and TRBJ2-3 gives the whole variable domain DAGVTQSPTHLIKTRGQQVTLRCSPKSGHDTVSWYQQALGQGPQFIFQYYEEEERQRGNFPDRFSGHQFPNYSSELNVNALLLGDSALYLCASSLIRGAGTDTQYFGPGTRLTVL.